The T cell receptor (beta chain) described here comes from a study of TIL therapy for anti-PD-1-resistant metastatic lung cancer. Study information: Most patients had lung adenocarcinoma. Median tumor mutation burden was roughly 1.4 mutations per megabase.

The CDR3 runs 13 residues. Trimming removed 0 bases at V and 7 bases at J, with 9 bases between. Germline V gene sequence: CDR1 WNHNN, CDR2 SYGVQD (reference sequence). Sequencing used immunoSEQ v3. Profiling relied on immunoSEQ multiplex PCR, and the TCRdb table lists in-frame clones only, not all of them. The sample records 60,000 or so clones, under 75% being singletons. Time point specified: pre-treatment sample, taken before nivolumab and TIL therapy. The source material was blood, sampled at baseline. V is TRBV10-1 and J is TRBJ1-2; D is uncertain. This sequence originates from a person aged 30 to 80 with non-small cell lung cancer. The CDR3 coding sequence is TGCGCCAGCAGTGAGTCAGTAGGGATTGGCTACACCTTC. Residues: CASSESVGIGYTF.